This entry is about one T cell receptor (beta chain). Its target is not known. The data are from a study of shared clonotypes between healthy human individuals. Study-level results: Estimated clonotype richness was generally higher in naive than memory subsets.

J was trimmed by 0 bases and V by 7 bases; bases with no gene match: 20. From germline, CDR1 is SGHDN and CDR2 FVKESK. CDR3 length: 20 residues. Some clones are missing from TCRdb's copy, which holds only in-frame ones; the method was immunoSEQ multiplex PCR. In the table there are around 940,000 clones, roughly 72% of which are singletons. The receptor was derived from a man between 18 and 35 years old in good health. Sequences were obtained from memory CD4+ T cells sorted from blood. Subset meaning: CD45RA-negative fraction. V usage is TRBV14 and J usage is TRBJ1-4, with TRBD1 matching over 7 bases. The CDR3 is CASTLTPPTGALATNEKLFF. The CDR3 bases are TGTGCCAGCACCCTAACACCCCCAACAGGGGCGTTGGCAACTAATGAAAAACTGTTTTTT.